Presented here are 5 T cell receptor beta chains from one specimen sequenced in a study of blood T cell repertoires in COVID-19 (TCRdb year 2020). Libraries came from the immunoSEQ multiplex PCR assay. The table was pulled from immuneACCESS by TCRdb, which kept in-frame rearrangements only. Such tables lose some clones; where checked, under half of the loss comes from unresolved V genes, and the rest has no known cause. Across this sample there are tens of thousands of clones, with 65% to 90% seen only once. The ten top clones hold 7.6% of the sample. The sequenced material came from peripheral blood. All receptors come from a human donor in a cohort sampled during active COVID-19.

The chain combines TRBV25-1 with TRBJ2-5; 9 bases align to TRBD1. CDR3 size: 17 residues. V dropped 0 bases and J dropped 2; count of bases not matched to a gene: 7. Germline CDR1 is MGHDK and CDR2 is SYGVNS. CDR3 in DNA: TGTGCCAGCAGTGAATATATACCGGGACAGGGTCAAGAGACCCAGTACTTC. Translated: CASSEYIPGQGQETQYF. The whole variable domain, remainder taken from reference TRBV25-1 and TRBJ2-5, is EADIYQTPRYLVIGTGKKITLECSQTMGHDKMYWYQQDPGMELHLIHYSYGVNSTEKGDLSSESTVSRIRTEHFPLTLESARPSHTSQYLCASSEYIPGQGQETQYFGPGTRLLVL.

This chain joins TRBV11-3 and TRBJ2-5; 8 nucleotides align to TRBD1. CDR1 is SGHNT, CDR2 YENEEA, per germline. With 3 bases clipped from V and 5 bases from J, the junction kept 5 bases outside the gene matches. The CDR3 contains 14 residues. The CDR3 DNA reads as TGTGCCAGCAGCTTGGGACAGGCGGGCGAGACCCAGTACTTC. This gives the protein CASSLGQAGETQYF.

This sequence joins TRBV5-1 and TRBJ1-1; no definite D call. The germline V gene has CDR1 SGHRS and CDR2 YFSETQ. V gave up 1 base and J gave up 1 base, with 5 bases separating them. The CDR3 is 13 amino acids. CDR3 amino acids: CASSLQENTEAFF. The CDR3, as DNA: TGCGCCAGCAGCTTGCAGGAGAACACTGAAGCTTTCTTT.

The chain joins TRBV18 to TRBJ2-1, with D maybe TRBD1 (6 bases). The CDR3 spans 13 residues. The V and J ends lost 2 bases and 7 bases respectively, with 9 bases between them. Germline V gives CDR1 KGHSH, CDR2 LQKENI. In nucleotides, the CDR3 is TGTGCCAGCTCACCAGAGCAGGGGAATGAGCAGTTCTTC. Residues: CASSPEQGNEQFF.

V is TRBV5-1 and J is TRBJ1-6; tentative D call: TRBD1 (6 bases). The V end lost 0 bases, the J end lost 2 bases, and 6 bases lay between the germline ends. The V gene's germline CDR1 is SGHRS and CDR2 YFSETQ. The CDR3 is 15 residues long. CDR3 amino acids: CASSLGDTYNSPLHF. In nucleotides, the CDR3 is TGCGCCAGCAGCTTGGGGGACACCTATAATTCACCCCTCCACTTT.